This TCR beta chain was identified in a study of T-cell reconstitution after alpha-beta-depleted transplantation in children (dated by TCRdb to the mid-2010s). Some background on the complete study: Using TCR repertoire profiling, the study followed T-cell immune reconstitution in a quantitative way in children after TCRalphabeta/CD19-depleted allogeneic hematopoietic cell transplantation.

The method behind the library was PCR. The run used an Illumina HiSeq 2500. TCR libraries were prepared with molecular barcoding, using unique molecular identifiers to normalize TCRbeta repertoire quantification. TCRdb passed the public sequencing reads through fastp at Q25 and MiXCR, retaining productive beta sequences. Each entry is one CDR3 protein sequence, shown with its most common DNA and genes. The sample profile shows 240,000 or so distinct CDR3 sequences; about 12% of them were found once. About 2.4% of the sample rests with the top ten. This clonotype occurred many times. Its antigen is still unknown. The sample holds no much larger clone one base away, and base qualities are not on file. The germline V gene supplies CDR1 SGDLS and CDR2 YYNGEE. The V end loses 3 bases and the J end loses 3 bases, and a stretch of 13 bases separates them. Its CDR3 holds 14 amino acids, cysteine through phenylalanine. Left in the record is the CDR3 DNA by itself, 42 bases read in frame from the first base.

The rearrangement combines TRBV9 with TRBJ2-7; a weak D assignment points to TRBD2 (6 bases agree). This receptor was identified in a human donor who donated a stem cell graft to a child with acute lymphoblastic leukemia. Here the sequenced sample was PBMCs from the stem cell graft donor, taken from the stem cell graft. The bases are TGTGCCAGCAGCGAAGCGGACGGGGGCTACGAGCAGTACTTC. Its protein reads: CASSEADGGYEQYF.